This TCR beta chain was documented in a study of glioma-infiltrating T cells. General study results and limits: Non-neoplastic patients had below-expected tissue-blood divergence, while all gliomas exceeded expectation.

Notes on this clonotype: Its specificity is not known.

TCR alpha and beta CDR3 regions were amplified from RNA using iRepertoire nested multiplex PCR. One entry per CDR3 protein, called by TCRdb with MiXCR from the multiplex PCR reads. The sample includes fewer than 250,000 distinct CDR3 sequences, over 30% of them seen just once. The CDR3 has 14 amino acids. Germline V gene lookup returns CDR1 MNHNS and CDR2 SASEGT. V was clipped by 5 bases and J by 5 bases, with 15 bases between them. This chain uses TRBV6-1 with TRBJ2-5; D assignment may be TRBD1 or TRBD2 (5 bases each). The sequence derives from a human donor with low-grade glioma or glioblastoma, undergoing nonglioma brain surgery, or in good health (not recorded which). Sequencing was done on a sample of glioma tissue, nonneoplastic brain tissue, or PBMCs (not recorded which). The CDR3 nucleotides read TGTGCCAGCAGTAACCTCGGGGCCTCGGAGACCCAGTACTTC. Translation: CASSNLGASETQYF.